The rows below give T cell receptor beta chains drawn from one sample of a study of CD8 T cells in Susac syndrome. TCRdb ran MiXCR on the immunoSEQ multiplex PCR reads and lists one entry per CDR3 protein. The repertoire holds about 130,000 distinct CDR3 sequences, with over 85% as singletons. Sequenced: CD4+ T cells from PBMCs. Receptors were obtained from a human donor in good health. The conserved cysteine and the conserved F or W are not part of the CDR3 here. Each record gives: J gene, V gene, CDR3 protein.

TRBJ2-5 | TRBV18 | ASSPRGGQETQY
TRBJ2-7 | TRBV5-1 | ASSSLASGNDEQY
TRBJ2-1 | TRBV12-3/TRBV12-4 | ASSSGGQGREQF
TRBJ1-1 | TRBV6-5 | ASSSDFEAF
TRBJ2-6 | TRBV5-1 | ASSPRWVSGANVLT
TRBJ2-7 | TRBV6-2/TRBV6-3 | ASGGNRQSLYEQY
TRBJ1-1 | TRBV20-1 | SAAPGTGDTEAF
TRBJ1-2 | TRBV20-1 | SAADYYGYT
TRBJ1-1 | TRBV15 | ATSRDHNAEAF
TRBJ2-1 | TRBV12-3/TRBV12-4 | ASSLEGSGTYNEQF
TRBJ1-2 | TRBV18 | ASSPRTGPYGYT
TRBJ2-1 | TRBV27 | ASSSPGVYNEQF
TRBJ2-4 | TRBV19 | ASSIDRRRIPQY
TRBJ2-4 | TRBV6-5 | ASSSSGVAGLQGNIQY
TRBJ1-2 | TRBV20-1 | SARELQGAGGYT
TRBJ2-1 | TRBV2 | ASGGVKPSYNEQF
TRBJ2-2 | TRBV7-9 | ASRTSGNTGELF
TRBJ1-1 | TRBV12-3/TRBV12-4 | ASSLEEGTEAF
TRBJ2-7 | TRBV7-2 | ASSSTSANIYEQY
TRBJ2-2 | TRBV5-1 | ASRKQGASTGELF
TRBJ2-4 | TRBV20-1 | SASRQDMDIQY
TRBJ2-2 | TRBV12-3/TRBV12-4 | ASSLGQGLNTGELF
TRBJ2-3 | TRBV5-6 | ASSLSKRTPSTDTQY